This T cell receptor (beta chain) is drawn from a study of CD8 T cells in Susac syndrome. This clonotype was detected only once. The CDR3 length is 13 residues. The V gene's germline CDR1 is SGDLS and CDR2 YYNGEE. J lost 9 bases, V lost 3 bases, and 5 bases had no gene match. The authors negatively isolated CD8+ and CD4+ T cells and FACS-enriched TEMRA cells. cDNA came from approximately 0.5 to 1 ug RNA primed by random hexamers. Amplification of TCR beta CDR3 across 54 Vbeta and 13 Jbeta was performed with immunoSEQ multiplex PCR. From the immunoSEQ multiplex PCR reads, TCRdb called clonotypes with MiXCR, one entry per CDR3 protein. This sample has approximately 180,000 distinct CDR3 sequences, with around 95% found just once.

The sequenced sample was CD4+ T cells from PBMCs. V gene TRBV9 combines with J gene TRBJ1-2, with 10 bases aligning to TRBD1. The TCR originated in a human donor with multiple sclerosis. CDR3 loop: CASSARDRGSYTF. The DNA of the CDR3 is TGTGCCAGCAGCGCACGGGACAGGGGAAGCTACACCTTC.